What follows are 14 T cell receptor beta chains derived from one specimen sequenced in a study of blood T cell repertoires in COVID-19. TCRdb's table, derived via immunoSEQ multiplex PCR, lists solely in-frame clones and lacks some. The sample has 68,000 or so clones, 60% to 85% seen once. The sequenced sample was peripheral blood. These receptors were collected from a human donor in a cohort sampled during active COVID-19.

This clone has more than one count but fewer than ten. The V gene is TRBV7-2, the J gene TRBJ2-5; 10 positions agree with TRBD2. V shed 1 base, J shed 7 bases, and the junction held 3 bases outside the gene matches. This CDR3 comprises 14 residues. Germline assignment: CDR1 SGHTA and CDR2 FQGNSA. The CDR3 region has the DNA TGTGCCAGCAGCTTAGTCCCTAGCGGGGGGACCCAGTACTTC. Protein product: CASSLVPSGGTQYF.

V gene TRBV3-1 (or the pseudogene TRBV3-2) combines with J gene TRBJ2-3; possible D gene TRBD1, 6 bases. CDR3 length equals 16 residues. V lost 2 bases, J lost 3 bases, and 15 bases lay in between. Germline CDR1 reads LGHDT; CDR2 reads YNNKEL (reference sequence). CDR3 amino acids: CASSQLWTETTDTQYF. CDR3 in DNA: TGTGCCAGCAGCCAACTATGGACAGAAACTACAGATACGCAGTATTTT.

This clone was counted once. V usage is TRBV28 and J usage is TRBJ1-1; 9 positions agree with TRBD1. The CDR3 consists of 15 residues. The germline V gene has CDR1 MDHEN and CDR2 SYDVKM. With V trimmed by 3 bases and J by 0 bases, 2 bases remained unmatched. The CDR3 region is CASSFGTGLNTEAFF. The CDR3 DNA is TGTGCCAGCAGTTTCGGGACAGGGCTGAACACTGAAGCTTTCTTT.

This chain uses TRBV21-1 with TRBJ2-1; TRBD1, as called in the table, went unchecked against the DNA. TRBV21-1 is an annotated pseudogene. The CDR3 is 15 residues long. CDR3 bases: TGTGCCAGCAGCCCCCGGGACAGGGCCTACAATGAGCAGTTCTTC. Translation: CASSPRDRAYNEQFF.

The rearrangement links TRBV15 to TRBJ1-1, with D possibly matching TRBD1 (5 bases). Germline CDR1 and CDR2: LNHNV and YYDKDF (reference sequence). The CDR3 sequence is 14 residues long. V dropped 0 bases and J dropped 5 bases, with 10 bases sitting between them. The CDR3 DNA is TGTGCCACCAGCAGAGATCCAGGGCGGACTGAAGCTTTCTTT. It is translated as CATSRDPGRTEAFF. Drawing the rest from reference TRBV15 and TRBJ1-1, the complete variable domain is DAMVIQNPRYQVTQFGKPVTLSCSQTLNHNVMYWYQQKSSQAPKLLFHYYDKDFNNEADTPDNFQSRRPNTSFCFLDIRSPGLGDTAMYLCATSRDPGRTEAFFGQGTRLTVV.

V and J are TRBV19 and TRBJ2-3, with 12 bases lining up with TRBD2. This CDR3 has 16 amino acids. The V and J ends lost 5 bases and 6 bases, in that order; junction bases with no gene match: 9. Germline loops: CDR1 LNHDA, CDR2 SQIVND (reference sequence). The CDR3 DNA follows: TGTGCCAGTAGTTTAGGACTAGCGGGGCCCTCCGATACGCAGTATTTT. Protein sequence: CASSLGLAGPSDTQYF. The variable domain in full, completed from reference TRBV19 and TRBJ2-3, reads DGGITQSPKYLFRKEGQNVTLSCEQNLNHDAMYWYRQDPGQGLRLIYYSQIVNDFQKGDIAEGYSVSREKKESFPLTVTSAQKNPTAFYLCASSLGLAGPSDTQYFGPGTRLTVL.

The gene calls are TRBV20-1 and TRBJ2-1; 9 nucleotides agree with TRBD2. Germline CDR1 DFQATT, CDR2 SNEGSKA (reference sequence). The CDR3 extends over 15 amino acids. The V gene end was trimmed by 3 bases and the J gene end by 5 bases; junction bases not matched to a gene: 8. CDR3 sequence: CSASSASGAHNEQFF. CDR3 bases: TGCAGTGCTAGTAGCGCTAGCGGGGCTCACAATGAGCAGTTCTTC.

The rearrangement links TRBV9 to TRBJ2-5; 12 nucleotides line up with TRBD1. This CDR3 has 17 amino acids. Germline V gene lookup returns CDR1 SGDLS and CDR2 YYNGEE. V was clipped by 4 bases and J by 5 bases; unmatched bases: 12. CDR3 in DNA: TGTGCCAGCAGCCCCCACCCGGGACAGGGGGCATCGGAGACCCAGTACTTC. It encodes CASSPHPGQGASETQYF.

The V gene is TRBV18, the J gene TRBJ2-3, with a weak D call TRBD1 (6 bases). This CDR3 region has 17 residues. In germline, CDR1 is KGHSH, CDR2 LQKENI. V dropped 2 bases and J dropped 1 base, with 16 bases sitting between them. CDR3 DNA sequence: TGTGCCAGCTCACCAGAGGCAACAGGGTGGGGCACAGATACGCAGTATTTT. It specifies CASSPEATGWGTDTQYF.

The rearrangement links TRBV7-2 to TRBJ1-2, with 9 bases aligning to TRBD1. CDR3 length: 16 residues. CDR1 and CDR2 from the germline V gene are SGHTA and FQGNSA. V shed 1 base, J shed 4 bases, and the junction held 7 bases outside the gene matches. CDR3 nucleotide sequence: TGTGCCAGCAGCTTAGGGGGGACAGGGACACGCTATGGCTACACCTTC. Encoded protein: CASSLGGTGTRYGYTF.

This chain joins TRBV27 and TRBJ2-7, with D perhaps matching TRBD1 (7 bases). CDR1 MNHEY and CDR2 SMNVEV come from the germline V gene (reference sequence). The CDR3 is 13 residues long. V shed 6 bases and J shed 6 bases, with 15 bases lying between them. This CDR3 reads CASRLTGTGEQYF. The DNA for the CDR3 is TGTGCCAGCAGACTGACAGGGACTGGCGAGCAGTACTTC.

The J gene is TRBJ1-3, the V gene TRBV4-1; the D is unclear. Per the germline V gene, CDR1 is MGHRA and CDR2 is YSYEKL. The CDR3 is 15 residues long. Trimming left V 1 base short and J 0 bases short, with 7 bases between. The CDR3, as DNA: TGCGCCAGCAGCCAAGGACTCAACTCTGGAAACACCATATATTTT. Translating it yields CASSQGLNSGNTIYF.

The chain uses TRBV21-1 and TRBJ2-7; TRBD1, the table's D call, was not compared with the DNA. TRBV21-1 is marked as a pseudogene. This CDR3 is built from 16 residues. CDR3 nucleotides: TGTGCCAGCAGCCCTAAAGACGGGACAGGACATAGCGAGCAGTACTTC. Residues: CASSPKDGTGHSEQYF.

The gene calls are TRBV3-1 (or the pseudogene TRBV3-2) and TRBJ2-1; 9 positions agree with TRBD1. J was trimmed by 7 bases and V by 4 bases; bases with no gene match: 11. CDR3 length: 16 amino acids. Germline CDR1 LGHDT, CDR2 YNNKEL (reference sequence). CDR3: CASSRPGTGSGNEQFF. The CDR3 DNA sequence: TGTGCCAGCAGCCGTCCCGGGACAGGGTCGGGGAATGAGCAGTTCTTC.